Following are 22 T cell receptor beta chains from one sample sequenced in a study of metastatic and nonmetastatic thyroid tumors. Nobody among the patients had been given any treatment before thyroid surgery. TCRdb used MiXCR to call clones anew from the PCR reads. This sample has roughly 14,000 clones, with approximately 30% found just once. Sequenced sample: blood. The receptors originated from a female donor with papillary thyroid cancer or a benign thyroid nodule (not recorded which). Some clones in this sample may be carry-over from other donors' samples.

The rearrangement uses TRBV7-8 and TRBJ2-1, with 8 bases that match TRBD2. Germline-derived CDR1 and CDR2 are SGHVS and FQNEAQ. This CDR3 comprises 15 residues. V lost 5 bases, J lost 7 bases, and 10 bases stayed unmatched. CDR3 nucleotides: TGTGCCAGCAGCGCCGAAGCGGGAGCAGGAAATGAGCAGTTCTTC. As protein: CASSAEAGAGNEQFF.

This clone has only a few counts. The chain links TRBV12-3 or TRBV12-4 to TRBJ1-5; unclear D gene. The CDR3 totals 14 residues. Between the trimmed V and J ends, which lost 6 bases and 5 bases, there was a span of 14 bases. CDR3 protein: CASSPAGIDQPQHF. The CDR3 DNA follows: TGTGCCAGCAGCCCCGCCGGGATCGATCAGCCCCAGCATTTT.

This chain uses TRBV7-3 with TRBJ2-7; D may be TRBD1 or TRBD2 (5 bases each). V was trimmed by 0 bases and J by 5 bases, leaving 14 bases between them. Germline CDR1 SGHTA, CDR2 FQGTGA. The CDR3 contains 15 residues. This CDR3 reads CASSLTGAAGNEQYF. The CDR3 DNA reads as TGTGCCAGCAGCTTAACCGGGGCAGCAGGGAACGAGCAGTACTTC.

This clone was detected once. CDR3 in DNA: TGCAGTGCTAGAGATGAGAGGACAGTGGTTTATCAGCCCCAGCATTTT. Translated, it gives CSARDERTVVYQPQHF. The V and J genes are TRBV20-1 and TRBJ1-5, with D maybe TRBD1 (6 bases). CDR3 length equals 16 residues. The V gene's germline CDR1 is DFQATT and CDR2 SNEGSKA (reference sequence). Trimming stripped 0 bases from V and 5 bases from J, with 17 bases between.

This clone ranks as medium-sized. The rearrangement joins TRBV25-1 to TRBJ2-7; TRBD1 might be the D (6 bases). The CDR3 has 15 amino acids. CDR1 MGHDK and CDR2 SYGVNS come from the germline V gene. Trimming left V 2 bases short and J 3 bases short, with 14 bases between. The chain's CDR3 is CASSEGRTVVYEQYF. The CDR3 nucleotides read TGTGCCAGCAGTGAAGGTAGGACAGTAGTCTACGAGCAGTACTTC.

This clone has ten or more counts. Within the sample, other DNA sequences also encode this same CDR3. The CDR3 loop reads CASSYSPGRDEQYF. The CDR3 region has the DNA TGTGCCAGCAGTTACTCTCCAGGCCGGGACGAGCAGTACTTC. The genes are TRBV6-5 and TRBJ2-7; no clear D. Germline CDR1 reads MNHEY; CDR2 reads SVGAGI. The CDR3 extends over 14 amino acids. V shed 0 bases and J shed 5 bases, with 11 bases lying between them.

In its sample, this clone ranks as medium-sized. V and J are TRBV19 and TRBJ1-1, with TRBD1 identical over 8 bases. V shed 3 bases and J 3 bases; nucleotides not matched to a gene: 3. This CDR3 is built from 14 residues. CDR1 is LNHDA and CDR2 is SQIVND in the germline V gene (reference sequence). The CDR3 is CASSMETGDTEAFF. The CDR3 nucleotides are TGTGCCAGTAGTATGGAGACAGGGGACACTGAAGCTTTCTTT.

This clone ranks as medium-sized. The chain couples TRBV11-2 to TRBJ1-6, with D uncertain. V was trimmed by 5 bases and J by 11 bases, leaving 13 bases between them. The CDR3 covers 13 residues. Germline CDR1 and CDR2: SGHAT and FQNNGV. DNA for the CDR3: TGTGCCAGCAGCCCGACACCCATAGCACCCCTCCACTTT. It specifies CASSPTPIAPLHF.

In its sample, this clone was seen a few times. The chain couples TRBV19 to TRBJ2-7, with D hard to call. Germline values: CDR1 LNHDA, CDR2 SQIVND (reference sequence). Trimming took 6 bases from V and 0 from J, leaving 15 bases between them. This CDR3 comprises 15 residues. This CDR3 is CASSPFPAASYEQYF. The CDR3 bases are TGTGCCAGTAGCCCCTTTCCAGCAGCCTCCTACGAGCAGTACTTC.

V and J are TRBV30 and TRBJ2-7; possible D gene TRBD1, 6 bases. Germline V lookup: CDR1 GTSNPN, CDR2 SVGIG (reference sequence). V lost 3 bases to trimming and J lost 2 bases, with 11 bases between them. The CDR3 is 13 residues long. The CDR3 here is CAWRTGRAYEQYF. The CDR3 nucleotides read TGTGCCTGGAGGACAGGTCGTGCCTACGAGCAGTACTTC.

By share, this clone ranks as medium-sized. V usage is TRBV6-5 and J usage is TRBJ1-6; 8 positions agree with TRBD1. Per germline, CDR1 MNHEY and CDR2 SVGAGI. Trimming removed 2 bases from V and 7 bases from J; junction bases left unmatched: 1. The CDR3 runs to 14 residues. CDR3 coding DNA: TGTGCCAGCAGTTACGGACAGGGAAATTCACCCCTCCACTTT. Translated: CASSYGQGNSPLHF.

This clone was seen repeatedly, ten times or more. The chain has TRBV20-1 and TRBJ2-1; TRBD2 aligns across 13 bases. The CDR3 length is 17 residues. V shed 6 bases and J 0 bases; nucleotides not matched to a gene: 8. The germline V gene has CDR1 DFQATT and CDR2 SNEGSKA (reference sequence). The CDR3 protein is CSATTTSGGSSYNEQFF. In nucleotides, the CDR3 is TGCAGTGCAACCACGACTAGCGGGGGGAGCTCCTACAATGAGCAGTTCTTC.

At least ten counts were recorded for this clone. A much larger clone lies a single base off, so this may be a read error. The J gene is TRBJ2-1, the V gene TRBV5-1; 7 nucleotides match TRBD2. The CDR3 is 15 amino acids. The germline V gene has CDR1 SGHRS and CDR2 YFSETQ. CDR3 sequence (DNA): TGCGCCACCCTGGCGGGTCTAGCGGATTACAATGAGCAGCTCTTC. Translation gives CATLAGLADYNEQLF.

This clone is labeled as medium-sized. The chain links TRBV30 to TRBJ1-5, with a possible D match to TRBD1 (5 bases). Trimming shortened V by 2 bases and J by 3 bases, and 11 bases separated the two germline ends. Germline V gene data show CDR1 as GTSNPN and CDR2 as SVGIG (reference sequence). This CDR3 has 14 amino acids. The CDR3 protein is CAWSPQGDNQPQHF. The CDR3 DNA sequence: TGTGCCTGGAGTCCTCAGGGAGACAATCAGCCCCAGCATTTT.

A few counts support this clone. The chain joins TRBV6-5 to TRBJ2-1; D perhaps matches TRBD1 (6 bases). Germline loops: CDR1 MNHEY, CDR2 SVGAGI. V was shortened by 4 bases and J by 8 bases, with 9 bases between the two germline ends. CDR3 length equals 12 residues. The CDR3 is CASSSTGYEQFF. In DNA, the CDR3 is TGTGCCAGCAGTTCCACAGGGTATGAGCAGTTCTTC.

In this sample, this clone is medium-sized. This chain links TRBV19 with TRBJ2-7; possible D gene TRBD2, 5 bases. The CDR3 has 18 residues. Germline loops: CDR1 LNHDA, CDR2 SQIVND (reference sequence). Trimming shortened V by 5 bases and J by 7 bases, and 30 bases separated the two germline ends. CDR3 DNA sequence: TGTGCCAGTAGTCCAATTGGAGGTTTTTTATTGGCGCGTTGGGAGCAGTACTTC. Amino acids: CASSPIGGFLLARWEQYF.

This clone was counted many times. The chain has TRBV3-1 and TRBJ1-3; D is uncertain. The CDR3 covers 16 residues. CDR1 and CDR2 from the germline V gene are LGHDT and YNNKEL (reference sequence). Trimming cost V 4 bases and J 4 bases, with 17 bases left between them. As DNA, the CDR3 is TGTGCCAGCAGCCCGGACGTTGGGCCCCCCGGAAACACCATATATTTT. Amino acids: CASSPDVGPPGNTIYF.

Notes on this clone: A junction end diverges from the germline sequence, so it may reflect a read error. This rearrangement joins TRBV4-1 to TRBJ2-2, with TRBD1 identical over 7 bases. Germline assignment: CDR1 MGHRA and CDR2 YSYEKL. The CDR3 has 16 residues. The chain's CDR3 is CSSSQTGTANTGELFF. For the CDR3, the DNA is TGTTCCAGCAGCCAAACCGGGACAGCTAACACCGGGGAGCTGTTTTTT.

This chain connects TRBV6-5 to TRBJ2-2, with TRBD2 matching 13 bases. Germline CDR1 and CDR2: MNHEY and SVGAGI. The CDR3 sequence is 15 residues long. The V gene end was trimmed by 4 bases and the J gene end by 5 bases; junction bases not matched to a gene: 1. In DNA form, the CDR3 reads TGTGCCAGCAGTTTACTAGCGGGAGGGACCGGGGAGCTGTTTTTT. This sequence encodes CASSLLAGGTGELFF.

The DNA for the CDR3 is TGTGCCAGTAGTGCCCGACTAAGGGAGGGAGATAGCAATCAGCCCCAGCATTTT. This encodes CASSARLREGDSNQPQHF. The chain employs TRBV19 and TRBJ1-5; the D is unclear. The CDR3 has 18 residues. Germline V gene lookup returns CDR1 LNHDA and CDR2 SQIVND (reference sequence). Trimming took off 5 bases at V and 0 bases at J, with 20 bases between the two ends.

On this clone: Sequence at one end of the junction differs from germline and may be a read error. The CDR3 reads CSATDRQPPPHF. CDR3 DNA sequence: TGCAGTGCTACAGACAGGCAGCCGCCCCCGCATTTT. The V and J genes are TRBV20-1 and TRBJ1-5; TRBD1 might be the D (6 bases). Germline lookup yields CDR1 DFQATT and CDR2 SNEGSKA (reference sequence). This CDR3 has 12 amino acids.

In its sample, this clone was seen many times. V is TRBV29-1 and J is TRBJ1-1; weak D call: TRBD1 (5 bases). This CDR3 is 14 amino acids long. Per the germline V gene, CDR1 is SQVTM and CDR2 is ANQGSEA. V shed 6 bases and J shed 0 bases, with 14 bases lying between them. The CDR3 sequence: CSVNTQGLNTEAFF. The CDR3 DNA follows: TGCAGCGTGAATACTCAGGGATTGAACACTGAAGCTTTCTTT.